This T cell receptor beta chain was obtained from a study of T-cell reconstitution after alpha-beta-depleted transplantation in children. Trimming cost V 0 bases and J 1 base, with 16 bases left between them. There are 18 residues in the CDR3. The germline V gene encodes CDR1 LGHNA and CDR2 YSLEER. This sample's TCRbeta library carried unique molecular identifier barcodes. TCRdb called the PCR reads again in MiXCR, with one record for every CDR3 protein. The sample has 200,000 to 300,000 distinct CDR3 sequences, roughly 8.2% seen once. The sample holds many counts of this clonotype. The V gene is TRBV4-3, the J gene TRBJ2-4; D tentatively reads TRBD1 or TRBD2 (5 bases each). This clonotype was obtained from a male patient younger than 18 who had a stem cell transplant for acute lymphoblastic leukemia, so the T cells may come from the graft donor. This sample comprised PBMCs, mostly from graft donor cells, obtained 180 days after TCRalphabeta/CD19-depleted stem cell transplant. The CDR3 bases are TGCGCCAGCAGCCAAGAGGGGCCCAGCGGAGCTGCCAAAAACATTCAGTACTTC. It yields the protein CASSQEGPSGAAKNIQYF.